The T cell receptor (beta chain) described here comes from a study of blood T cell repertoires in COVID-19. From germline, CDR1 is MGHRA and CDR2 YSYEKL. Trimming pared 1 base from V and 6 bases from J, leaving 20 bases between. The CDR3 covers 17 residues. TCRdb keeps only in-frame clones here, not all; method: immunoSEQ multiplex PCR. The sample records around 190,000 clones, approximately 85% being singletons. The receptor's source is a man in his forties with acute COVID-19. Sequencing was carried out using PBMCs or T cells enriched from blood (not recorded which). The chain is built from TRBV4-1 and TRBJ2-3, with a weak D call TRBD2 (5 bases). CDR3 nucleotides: TGCGCCAGCAGCCAAGGGGTCGGCCCGATGGGAGTGGATACGCAGTATTTT. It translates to CASSQGVGPMGVDTQYF.